One and the same sample provided the 4 T cell receptor beta chains below, sequenced in a study of CD8 T cells in ankylosing spondylitis. Whole-study results and caveats: Ankylosing spondylitis blood appeared to be characterized by a TCR beta motif of roughly eight highly homologous variants.

These receptors lack a known antigen. TCRdb itself ran the 5' RACE reads through MiXCR, one entry per CDR3 protein. The sample includes 500,000 to 650,000 distinct CDR3 sequences, under 5.5% of them seen just once. Sequencing was done on a sample of blood, either unsorted or a sorted T cell fraction (not recorded which). These TCRs come from a male donor with ankylosing spondylitis.

At least ten counts were recorded for this clonotype. The J gene is TRBJ1-4, the V gene TRBV7-2; TRBD1 is a possible D gene (5 bases). In germline, CDR1 is SGHTA, CDR2 FQGNSA. Trimming shortened V by 5 bases and J by 4 bases, and 20 bases separated the two germline ends. The CDR3 is 17 residues long. Written as DNA, the CDR3 is TGTGCCAGCAGCCACAACATTCCAGGGCTGCGTAATGAAAAACTGTTTTTT. Protein sequence: CASSHNIPGLRNEKLFF.

This clonotype was observed a few times. The chain has TRBV4-2 and TRBJ1-4; 7 bases agree with TRBD1. V lost 3 bases, J lost 5 bases, and 9 bases stayed unmatched. The CDR3 covers 16 residues. CDR1 and CDR2 from the germline V gene are LGHNA and YNFKEQ. The CDR3 here is CASSQFRQGDNEKLFF. The CDR3 DNA sequence: TGTGCCAGCAGCCAGTTCCGACAGGGAGACAATGAAAAACTGTTTTTT.

This clonotype was counted ten times or more. The V gene is TRBV5-6, the J gene TRBJ1-1; D gene uncertain. Germline V gene sequence: CDR1 SGHDT, CDR2 YYEEEE. V was trimmed by 0 bases and J by 13 bases, leaving 10 bases between them. CDR3 length: 11 residues. Here the CDR3 reads CASSLGGLGFF. The CDR3 bases are TGTGCCAGCAGCTTGGGTGGATTGGGTTTCTTT.

This clonotype was found many times. The chain carries TRBV12-3 or TRBV12-4 and TRBJ2-3; 12 bases are a match to TRBD2. Trimming took 5 bases from V and 3 from J; bases not matched to a gene: 12. The CDR3 is made up of 18 amino acids. CDR3 nucleotides: TGTGCCAGCAGTCCTCTGACTAGCGGGGGCCTAAAGACAGATACGCAGTATTTT. This sequence encodes CASSPLTSGGLKTDTQYF.